The 10 T cell receptor beta chains below come from one sample, sequenced in a study of T cell repertoires in cytomegalovirus infection. Via MiXCR, TCRdb re-called the reads, giving one row per CDR3 protein. Here the sample spans 230,000 or so distinct CDR3 sequences, about 39% being singletons. Antigens for these TCRs are unknown. The sample was CD8+ T cells from cultured PBMCs, taken from culture after CMV antigen stimulation. These TCRs come from a human donor in good health (CMV status not recorded). Some clones in this sample may be carry-over from other donors' samples.

This clonotype was observed a few times. This chain joins TRBV7-6 and TRBJ2-3; 7 bases are shared with TRBD2. This CDR3 has 16 residues. Germline CDR1 and CDR2: SGHVS and FNYEAQ. V gave up 4 bases and J gave up 4 bases; unmatched junction bases: 11. The CDR3 DNA reads as TGTGCCAGCAGCTCCGACTGGCGGGAGTACCCAGATACGCAGTATTTT. It encodes CASSSDWREYPDTQYF.

This clonotype has ten or more counts. The chain is built from TRBV12-5 and TRBJ2-3; 8 nucleotides line up with TRBD2. V was clipped by 6 bases and J by 5 bases; unmatched bases: 10. The CDR3 runs to 15 residues. In germline, CDR1 is LGHNT, CDR2 FRNRAP. CDR3 bases: TGTGCTAGTGGACCTTCGGGAGGGCCGAGAGATACGCAGTATTTT. It translates to CASGPSGGPRDTQYF.

This clonotype has more than one count but fewer than ten. The chain carries TRBV7-9 and TRBJ1-1; maybe TRBD1 (5 bases). Germline V gene lookup returns CDR1 SEHNR and CDR2 FQNEAQ (reference sequence). The CDR3 spans 15 residues. Between the trimmed V and J ends, which lost 3 bases and 3 bases, there was a span of 14 bases. The CDR3 bases are TGTGCCAGCAGCTTGACTTTGGAAGGGGACACTGAAGCTTTCTTT. Amino acid sequence: CASSLTLEGDTEAFF.

The chain links TRBV11-2 to TRBJ1-4; D perhaps matches TRBD1 (6 bases). CDR3 length: 16 residues. Trimming took off 8 bases at V and 10 bases at J, with 26 bases between the two ends. Germline CDR1 is SGHAT and CDR2 is FQNNGV. CDR3 region: CASSEGGGPLRGKLFF. CDR3 sequence (DNA): TGTGCCAGCTCCGAGGGGGGAGGACCCCTAAGAGGAAAACTGTTTTTT.

This clonotype was observed many times. The gene calls are TRBV28 and TRBJ1-1, with 8 bases identical to TRBD1. From germline, CDR1 is MDHEN and CDR2 SYDVKM. The CDR3 loop spans 16 amino acids. Germline trimming cut 11 bases from V and 4 bases from J; bases unmatched to any gene: 18. CDR3 amino acids: CAHEGRGLALGTEAFF. DNA of the CDR3: TGTGCCCACGAGGGCAGGGGGCTGGCGTTGGGCACTGAAGCTTTCTTT.

The chain uses TRBV14 and TRBJ2-1, with 10 bases fitting TRBD2. The CDR3 has 17 amino acids. The V and J ends lost 4 bases and 2 bases, in that order; junction bases with no gene match: 8. Germline-derived CDR1 and CDR2 are SGHDN and FVKESK. The CDR3 DNA sequence: TGTGCCAGCAGCCTCGTCCGAGCGGGGGGGGCCTACAATGAGCAGTTCTTC. Translation gives CASSLVRAGGAYNEQFF.

J is TRBJ1-2 and V is TRBV13; D is uncertain. CDR3 length: 16 residues. The germline V and J ends were trimmed by 6 bases and 8 bases, with 25 bases remaining between them. Germline CDR1 PRHDT, CDR2 FYEKMQ (reference sequence). The CDR3 nucleotides read TGTGCCAGCAGTTCCGCAGTAGGTTTACCAGGTCGGGGCTACACCTTC. As protein: CASSSAVGLPGRGYTF.

The chain employs TRBV12-3 or TRBV12-4 and TRBJ2-2; weak D call: TRBD1 (5 bases). V was trimmed by 6 bases and J by 6 bases, leaving 26 bases between them. The CDR3 loop spans 18 amino acids. The DNA for the CDR3 is TGTGCCAGCAGCATTACCCTCCTTCTGCAGGGTTCGGCCGGGGAGCTGTTTTTT. Protein: CASSITLLLQGSAGELFF.

About this clonotype: A junction boundary mismatches the germline segment, possibly from a read error. The chain recombines TRBV7-2 with TRBJ2-7, with 10 bases aligning to TRBD2. The CDR3 spans 16 residues. Germline V gives CDR1 SGHTA, CDR2 FQGNSA. The CDR3 coding sequence is TGTGCCAGCAGCTTGCCTCTAGCGGGGGCCTCCCACGAGCAGTACTTC. Protein sequence: CASSLPLAGASHEQYF.

Worth noting for this clonotype: The junction departs from the called germline gene at one end, perhaps through a read error. This chain joins TRBV11-2 and TRBJ2-1; 12 bases line up with TRBD2. The length of the CDR3 is 15 residues. CDR1 is SGHAT and CDR2 is FQNNGV in the germline V gene. CDR3 nucleotides: TGTACCAGCAGCTTTGGACTAGCGGGGTACAATGAGCAGTTCTTC. Translating gives CTSSFGLAGYNEQFF.